Below, 14 T cell receptor beta chains from the same sample are listed, as sequenced in a study of blood T cell repertoires in COVID-19. Libraries were prepared by immunoSEQ multiplex PCR; TCRdb keeps only in-frame clonotypes and omits some of them. The sample shows roughly 200,000 clones, 70% to 90% of them seen only once. The source material was peripheral blood. The receptors here all came from a woman aged 25 to 39 with acute or convalescent COVID-19.

V is TRBV10-2 and J is TRBJ2-2; D call uncertain. The CDR3 sequence is 14 residues long. Per the germline V gene, CDR1 is WSHSY and CDR2 is SAAADI. V lost 7 bases and J 3 bases, leaving 12 bases between the germline ends. The CDR3 region has the DNA TGCGCCAGCACTAATCATGCCTACACCGGGGAGCTGTTTTTT. Residues: CASTNHAYTGELFF.

As regards this clone: One end of the junction does not line up with germline, which may come from a read error. This chain uses TRBV7-7 with TRBJ2-5; no clear D. The germline gives CDR1 SSHAT, CDR2 FNYEAQ (reference sequence). The CDR3 totals 14 residues. CDR3 sequence (DNA): TGTGCTAGCAGCTTAGATGGCAGTCAAGAGACCCAGTACTTC. It codes for CASSLDGSQETQYF.

V and J are TRBV6-5 and TRBJ2-1, with D perhaps TRBD1 (5 bases). Trimming left V 7 bases short and J 9 bases short, with 13 bases between. From germline, CDR1 is MNHEY and CDR2 SVGAGI. The CDR3 is 12 residues long. CDR3 bases: TGTGCCAGCACCAATCAAAGGGGTGAGCAGTTCTTC. Its translation is CASTNQRGEQFF.

The chain recombines TRBV21-1 with TRBJ2-7; TRBD1 is the table's D call and was not checked against the DNA. TRBV21-1 is a known pseudogene. This CDR3 region has 12 residues. CDR3 in amino acids: CASSKAHYEQYF. CDR3 DNA sequence: TGTGCCAGCAGCAAAGCCCACTACGAGCAGTACTTC.

The chain has TRBV2 and TRBJ1-2; TRBD1 is a possible D gene (6 bases). Trimming stripped 4 bases from V and 4 bases from J, with 22 bases between. The CDR3 runs to 17 residues. From germline, CDR1 is SNHLY and CDR2 FYNNEI. CDR3 region: CASSASATGQSAYGYTF. The CDR3 DNA sequence: TGTGCCAGCAGTGCCTCAGCTACAGGGCAATCGGCCTATGGCTACACCTTC.

The chain recombines TRBV6-5 with TRBJ2-2; 10 nucleotides agree with TRBD2. CDR3 length: 15 amino acids. J gave up 6 bases and V 5 bases, and 6 bases lay outside the gene matches. Germline-derived CDR1 and CDR2 are MNHEY and SVGAGI. DNA of the CDR3: TGTGCCAGCAGTAGAGCGGGAGGGCCGTCCGGGGAGCTGTTTTTT. Protein: CASSRAGGPSGELFF.

On this clone itself: This sample includes further DNA sequences coding for the same CDR3. This chain connects TRBV30 to TRBJ2-7, with 7 nucleotides matching TRBD1. V shed 0 bases and J 7 bases; nucleotides not matched to a gene: 0. The CDR3 runs to 11 residues. Per the germline V gene, CDR1 is GTSNPN and CDR2 is SVGIG (reference sequence). The CDR3 DNA follows: TGTGCCTGGAGTGTACAGGGGGAGCAGTACTTC. Translation gives CAWSVQGEQYF.

The rearrangement uses TRBV9 and TRBJ2-3, with 7 bases aligning to TRBD2. The CDR3 totals 14 residues. Trimming cost V 2 bases and J 6 bases; bases outside gene matches: 6. The V gene's germline CDR1 is SGDLS and CDR2 YYNGEE. In DNA form, the CDR3 reads TGTGCCAGCAGCGTTGAGGGAGGGCGGGATACGCAGTATTTT. This translates into CASSVEGGRDTQYF.

The chain uses TRBV4-2 and TRBJ2-2, with no clear D. In germline, CDR1 is LGHNA, CDR2 YNFKEQ. Trimming left V 1 base short and J 0 bases short, with 9 bases between. This CDR3 has 16 residues. The CDR3 sequence is CASSQAPVANTGELFF. For the CDR3, the DNA is TGTGCCAGCAGCCAAGCCCCGGTAGCGAACACCGGGGAGCTGTTTTTT.

V usage is TRBV6-4 and J usage is TRBJ1-2; TRBD1 agrees at 7 bases. Looked up from germline, CDR1 is MRHNA and CDR2 is SNTAGT. The CDR3 spans 14 residues. V shed 7 bases and J 1 base; nucleotides not matched to a gene: 6. CDR3 amino acids: CASIPGQRNYGYTF. The CDR3 bases are TGTGCCAGCATCCCGGGACAGCGTAACTATGGCTACACCTTC.

This clone has only a few counts. The J gene is TRBJ1-1, the V gene TRBV2; D is possibly TRBD1 (6 bases). This CDR3 contains 16 residues. Trimming pared 2 bases from V and 8 bases from J, leaving 21 bases between. Germline values: CDR1 SNHLY, CDR2 FYNNEI. The chain's CDR3 is CASSEQGLTASGEAFF. CDR3 sequence (DNA): TGTGCCAGCAGTGAACAGGGGCTCACCGCTTCGGGCGAAGCTTTCTTT.

The chain combines TRBV2 with TRBJ1-4, with D possibly being TRBD1 (5 bases). This CDR3 comprises 14 residues. Germline assignment: CDR1 SNHLY and CDR2 FYNNEI. The V end was cut by 8 bases, the J end by 4 bases, with 14 bases between. The CDR3 DNA is TGTGCCAGCGGTGTATGGGACTTTAATGAAAAACTGTTTTTT. Encoded protein: CASGVWDFNEKLFF.

The chain has TRBV28 and TRBJ1-2; D possibly corresponds to TRBD1 (6 bases). CDR1 is MDHEN, CDR2 SYDVKM, per germline. This CDR3 is 12 amino acids long. The V and J ends lost 2 bases and 10 bases respectively, with 11 bases between them. CDR3 in amino acids: CASSLGTSSYTF. The CDR3 bases are TGTGCCAGCAGTTTAGGGACATCTTCCTACACCTTC.

This clone was counted a single time. The J gene is TRBJ2-3, the V gene TRBV5-1; D gene uncertain. The CDR3 covers 15 residues. The germline gives CDR1 SGHRS, CDR2 YFSETQ. V lost 1 base and J lost 1, with 10 bases in between. The CDR3 is CASSLIFEGTDTQYF. CDR3 DNA sequence: TGCGCCAGCAGCTTGATCTTCGAGGGCACAGATACGCAGTATTTT.